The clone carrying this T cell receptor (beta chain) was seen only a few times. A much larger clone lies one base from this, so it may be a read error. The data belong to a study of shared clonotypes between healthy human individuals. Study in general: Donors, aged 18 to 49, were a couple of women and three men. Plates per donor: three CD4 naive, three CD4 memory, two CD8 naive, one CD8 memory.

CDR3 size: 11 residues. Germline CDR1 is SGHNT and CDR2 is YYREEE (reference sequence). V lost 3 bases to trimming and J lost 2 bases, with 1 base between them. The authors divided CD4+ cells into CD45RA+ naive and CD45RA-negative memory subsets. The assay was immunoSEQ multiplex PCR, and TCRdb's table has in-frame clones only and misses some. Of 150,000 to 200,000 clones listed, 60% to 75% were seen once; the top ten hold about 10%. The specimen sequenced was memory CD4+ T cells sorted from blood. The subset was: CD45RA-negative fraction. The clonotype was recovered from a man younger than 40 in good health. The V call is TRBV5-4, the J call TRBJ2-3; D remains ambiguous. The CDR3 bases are TGTGCCAGCAGCTCCACAGATACGCAGTATTTT. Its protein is CASSSTDTQYF.